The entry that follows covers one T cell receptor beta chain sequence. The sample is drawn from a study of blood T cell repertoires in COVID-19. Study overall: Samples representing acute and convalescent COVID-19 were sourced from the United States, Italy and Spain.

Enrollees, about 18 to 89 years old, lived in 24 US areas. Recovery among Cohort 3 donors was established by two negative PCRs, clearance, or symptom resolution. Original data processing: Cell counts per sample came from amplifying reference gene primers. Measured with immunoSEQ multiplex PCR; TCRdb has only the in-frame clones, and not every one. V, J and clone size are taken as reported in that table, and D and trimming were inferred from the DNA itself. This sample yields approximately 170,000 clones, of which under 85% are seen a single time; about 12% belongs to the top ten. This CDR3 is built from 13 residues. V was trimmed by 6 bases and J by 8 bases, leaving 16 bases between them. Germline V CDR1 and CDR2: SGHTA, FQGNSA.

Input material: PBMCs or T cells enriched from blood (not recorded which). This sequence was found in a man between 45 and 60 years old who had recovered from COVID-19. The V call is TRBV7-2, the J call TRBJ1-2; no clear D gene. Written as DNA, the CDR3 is TGTGCCAGCAGACAAAAGGGCGGGCACGGCTACACCTTC. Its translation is CASRQKGGHGYTF.